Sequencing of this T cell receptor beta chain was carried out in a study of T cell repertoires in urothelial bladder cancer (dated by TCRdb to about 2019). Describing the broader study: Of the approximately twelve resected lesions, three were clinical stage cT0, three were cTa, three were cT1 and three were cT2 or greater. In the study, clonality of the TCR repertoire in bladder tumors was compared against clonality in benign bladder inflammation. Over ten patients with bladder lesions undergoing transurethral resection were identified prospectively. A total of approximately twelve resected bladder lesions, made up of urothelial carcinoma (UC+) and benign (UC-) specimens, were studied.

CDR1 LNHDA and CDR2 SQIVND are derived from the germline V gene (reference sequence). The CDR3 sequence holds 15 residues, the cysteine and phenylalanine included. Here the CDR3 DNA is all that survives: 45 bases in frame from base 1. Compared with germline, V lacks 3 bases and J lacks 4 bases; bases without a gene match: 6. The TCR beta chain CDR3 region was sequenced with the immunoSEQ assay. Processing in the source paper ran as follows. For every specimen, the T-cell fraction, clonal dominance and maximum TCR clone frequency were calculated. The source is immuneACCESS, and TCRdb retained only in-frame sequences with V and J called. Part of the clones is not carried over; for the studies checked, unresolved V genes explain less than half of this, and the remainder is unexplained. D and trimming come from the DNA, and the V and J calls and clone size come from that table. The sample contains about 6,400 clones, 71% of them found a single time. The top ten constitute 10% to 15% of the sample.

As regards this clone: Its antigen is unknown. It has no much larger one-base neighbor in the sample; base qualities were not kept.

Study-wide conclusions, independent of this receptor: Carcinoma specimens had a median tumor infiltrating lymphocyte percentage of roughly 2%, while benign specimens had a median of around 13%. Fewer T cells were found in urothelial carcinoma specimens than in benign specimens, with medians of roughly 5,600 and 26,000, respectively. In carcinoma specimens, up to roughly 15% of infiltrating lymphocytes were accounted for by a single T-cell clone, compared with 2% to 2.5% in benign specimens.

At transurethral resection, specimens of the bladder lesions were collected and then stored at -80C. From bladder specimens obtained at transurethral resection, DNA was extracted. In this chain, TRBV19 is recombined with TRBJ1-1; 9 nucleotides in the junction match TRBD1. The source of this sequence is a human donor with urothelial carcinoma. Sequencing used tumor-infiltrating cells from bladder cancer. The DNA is TGTGCCAGTAGTATCACAGGGGGCAGTCCCACTGAAGCTTTCTTT. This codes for CASSITGGSPTEAFF.